These T cell receptor beta chains were read from a single sample in a study of glioma-infiltrating T cells. TCRdb itself ran the multiplex PCR reads through MiXCR, one entry per CDR3 protein. The sample consists of roughly 100,000 distinct CDR3 sequences, around 30% of them appearing once. Sequenced input: glioma tissue, nonneoplastic brain tissue, or PBMCs (not recorded which). The receptors here all came from a human donor with low-grade glioma or glioblastoma, undergoing nonglioma brain surgery, or in good health (not recorded which). The CDR3 runs from the conserved cysteine through the conserved F or W.

j_call v_call cdr3_aa
TRBJ2-3 TRBV11-3 CASSFKSGGTDTQYF
TRBJ2-5 TRBV9 CASTEGDILQETQYF
TRBJ1-2 TRBV5-4 CASSLEWGGDGYTF
TRBJ2-2 TRBV6-1 CASSWQLTTGELFF
TRBJ2-7 TRBV30 CAWSVLGYEQYF
TRBJ2-7 TRBV29-1 CSVERPGGTYEQYF
TRBJ1-2 TRBV7-8 CASSLDGRGYGYTF
TRBJ2-1 TRBV6-6 CASSYERGTSGGTYNEQFF
TRBJ2-7 TRBV7-2 CASSLGADEQYF
TRBJ1-1 TRBV6-1 CASRSYNTGFTEAFF
TRBJ1-5 TRBV19 CASSPSGGGQPQHF
TRBJ1-1 TRBV14 CASSRDRNTEAFF
TRBJ1-5 TRBV12-3/TRBV12-4 CASSLGKRNQPKHF
TRBJ1-1 TRBV15 CATSRAGVKTEAFF
TRBJ2-3 TRBV4-2 CASSQDWGGDDTQYF
TRBJ1-6 TRBV7-2 CASSFILAEFTSPLHF
TRBJ2-1 TRBV7-2 CASSLVGLAGLQFF
TRBJ1-1 TRBV28 CASSWNTEAFF
TRBJ1-6 TRBV19 CASSLTWNSPLHF
TRBJ2-3 TRBV6-2/TRBV6-3 CASSYGGGGTDTRYF
TRBJ1-4 TRBV6-9 CASSYQGQANEKLFF
TRBJ2-5 TRBV7-9 CASSLVGARETQYF
TRBJ2-1 TRBV7-9 CASIRDREINEQFF
TRBJ2-2 TRBV18 CVGGTDTGELFF
TRBJ2-4 TRBV3-1 CASSQHGTGKNIQYF
TRBJ2-3 TRBV7-2 CASSFSSSDTQYF
TRBJ1-1 TRBV9 CASSARVGFGTTGTEAFF
TRBJ2-1 TRBV7-2 CASIPASGGYNEQFF
TRBJ2-7 TRBV20-1 CSASFQGTGNYEQYF
TRBJ2-7 TRBV4-1 CASSPRTEEQYF
TRBJ2-5 TRBV5-4 CASSLNIRTSQETQYF
TRBJ2-7 TRBV4-2 CASSARPYEQYF
TRBJ2-7 TRBV28 CASTVRGTGTYEQYF
TRBJ2-5 TRBV12-3/TRBV12-4 CASSLRSGGIQETQYF
TRBJ2-1 TRBV24-1 CATSDEAGGYNEQFF
TRBJ2-1 TRBV12-3/TRBV12-4 CASQKAGGGGEQFF
TRBJ1-2 TRBV14 CASSQAGHPYGYTF
TRBJ1-2 TRBV2 CASQPGQGFDGYTF
TRBJ1-1 TRBV20-1 CSVIPPRATGEAFF
TRBJ2-7 TRBV7-2 CASSLMGQSYEQYF
TRBJ1-4 TRBV28 CASQAPPTNEKLFF
TRBJ2-5 TRBV7-3 CASSRGPHEETQYF
TRBJ2-3 TRBV7-2 CASSATRTDTQYF
TRBJ1-1 TRBV11-2 CASSFSIVDTEAFF
TRBJ2-5 TRBV3-1 CASSQGTEETQYF
TRBJ1-2 TRBV11-2 CASSLMRQGGGYTF
TRBJ1-1 TRBV7-2 CASSQGSGTTEAFF
TRBJ2-7 TRBV10-3 CATGQGTHEQYF
TRBJ1-2 TRBV27 CASSLTEKYGYTF
TRBJ2-5 TRBV20-1 CSAGLAEKTQYF
TRBJ1-5 TRBV6-1 CASSPGTVDQPQHF
TRBJ2-5 TRBV18 CASSPWSAGVSQETQYF
TRBJ2-7 TRBV3-1 CASSHLLAGGAYEQYF
TRBJ2-1 TRBV5-4 CASGNGDWTYEQFF
TRBJ2-3 TRBV6-6 CASSYSAGARSTDTQYF
TRBJ1-1 TRBV28 CASTDRGTEAFF
TRBJ2-5 TRBV24-1 CATSSGGPQETQYF
TRBJ2-2 TRBV3-1 CASSQASGTGELFF